The T cell receptor beta chain described here comes from a study of T cell repertoires in ileal Crohn's disease. Here immunoSEQ multiplex PCR was the method, and the copy in TCRdb shows in-frame clones only, minus some. The sample records 15,000 or so clones, roughly four fifths being singletons. The sample's time point: inflamed ileum from the surgical specimen. V shed 4 bases and J shed 5 bases, with 3 bases lying between them. The CDR3 loop spans 11 amino acids. Looked up from germline, CDR1 is MGHRA and CDR2 is YSYEKL. V usage is TRBV4-1 and J usage is TRBJ2-1; no clear D gene. The source is an adult with Crohn's disease. The sample consisted of ileal tissue. CDR3 residues: CASSLNNEQFF. The CDR3 DNA reads as TGCGCCAGCAGCCTAAACAATGAGCAGTTCTTC.